The subject of this entry is one T cell receptor beta chain. Its antigen is still unknown. Trimming cost V 1 base and J 16 bases, with 11 bases left between them. The CDR3 length is 11 residues. CDR1 SGHTA and CDR2 FQGNSA come from the germline V gene. With 60 Vbeta and 13 Jbeta primers, the PCR was carried out. Original methodology: A follow-up analysis tallied tens of millions of unique TCR beta chains, approximately 11 million shared. Clones were sequenced by immunoSEQ multiplex PCR, and TCRdb holds only the in-frame ones, with some missing. That table gives V, J and clone size, and the DNA gave D and trimming. The data show about 230,000 clones, approximately 90% seen once. These data are taken from a study of cytomegalovirus exposure and HLA in healthy donors. General observations from the study: In a later analysis, several top co-occurrence clusters appeared linked to parvovirus B19, influenza, CMV and Epstein-Barr virus. Exclusion as indistinguishable affected some V segments, including TRBV6-2 and TRBV6-3. Association of approximately 16,000 TCR beta sequences with HLA alleles was found at 0.05 false discovery rate in a later analysis.

The TCR originated in a woman in her late teens or twenties in good health and CMV-seronegative. The rearrangement uses TRBV7-2 and TRBJ2-4, with unresolved D. Sequenced sample: PBMCs. CDR3 in amino acids: CASSLGHLSYF. The CDR3 bases are TGTGCCAGCAGCTTAGGGCACCTCTCCTACTTC.